Presented here are 11 T cell receptor beta chains from one specimen sequenced in a study of cytomegalovirus exposure and HLA in healthy donors. The PCR had 60 Vbeta and 13 Jbeta primers. The table came from immunoSEQ multiplex PCR; TCRdb's copy has only in-frame clones and leaves some out. The table has fewer than 150,000 clones, roughly 80% seen once. The source material was PBMCs. The receptors were sampled from a woman aged 40 to 49 in good health and CMV-seronegative.

This chain uses TRBV5-1 with TRBJ1-2; TRBD1 matches 11 bases. CDR3 length: 14 amino acids. V trimming: 2 bases; J trimming: 6 bases; junction bases outside the gene matches: 3. Germline CDR1 and CDR2: SGHRS and YFSETQ. Here the CDR3 reads CASSLGQGANGYTF. Here the CDR3 DNA reads TGCGCCAGCAGCTTAGGACAGGGGGCGAATGGCTACACCTTC.

The count of this clone is one. V usage is TRBV6-5 and J usage is TRBJ2-7, with D perhaps TRBD1 (5 bases). The CDR3 is made up of 13 amino acids. V lost 8 bases, J lost 0 bases, and 11 bases lay in between. Per germline, CDR1 MNHEY and CDR2 SVGAGI. CDR3 protein: CASGPGYSYEQYF. The CDR3 DNA reads TGTGCCAGCGGGCCAGGGTACTCCTACGAGCAGTACTTC.

The V and J genes are TRBV5-5 and TRBJ1-1; D is perhaps TRBD1 (5 bases). Trimming stripped 2 bases from V and 0 bases from J, with 8 bases between. The germline V gene has CDR1 SGHKS and CDR2 YYEKEE (reference sequence). The CDR3 loop spans 14 amino acids. The CDR3, as DNA: TGTGCCAGCAGCTTTGACAGACTGAACACTGAAGCTTTCTTT. Protein: CASSFDRLNTEAFF.

This clone occurred once. The J gene is TRBJ2-3, the V gene TRBV6-5, with TRBD1 identical over 9 bases. Looked up from germline, CDR1 is MNHEY and CDR2 is SVGAGI. The CDR3 runs 14 residues. With 7 bases clipped from V and 1 base from J, the junction kept 3 bases outside the gene matches. Here the CDR3 DNA reads TGTGCCAGCAAAAGGACAGGGGGCACAGATACGCAGTATTTT. Translating gives CASKRTGGTDTQYF.

The chain links TRBV18 to TRBJ1-5; D is unclear. CDR1 KGHSH and CDR2 LQKENI come from the germline V gene. The CDR3 totals 15 residues. V dropped 2 bases and J dropped 6 bases, with 14 bases sitting between them. The CDR3 DNA reads TGTGCCAGCTCACCAGATCTCGGTGGGAGTCAGCCCCAGCATTTT. Protein product: CASSPDLGGSQPQHF.

V usage is TRBV19 and J usage is TRBJ1-5; D uncertain. The V end lost 7 bases, the J end lost 5 bases, and 12 bases lay between the germline ends. Germline V gene data show CDR1 as LNHDA and CDR2 as SQIVND (reference sequence). This CDR3 comprises 13 residues. The CDR3 coding sequence is TGTGCCAGTATTTCTAGATATTATCAGCCCCAGCATTTT. This encodes CASISRYYQPQHF.

The gene calls are TRBV7-6 and TRBJ1-3; D gene unclear. The germline V and J ends were trimmed by 1 base and 0 bases, with 13 bases remaining between them. Germline CDR1 SGHVS, CDR2 FNYEAQ. The CDR3 runs 17 residues. CDR3 nucleotides: TGTGCCAGCAGCTTAGTTGATTTGCAGAACTCTGGAAACACCATATATTTT. It yields the protein CASSLVDLQNSGNTIYF.

The chain combines TRBV7-8 with TRBJ1-1; D gene uncertain. V was trimmed by 2 bases and J by 7 bases, leaving 11 bases between them. The CDR3 has 13 amino acids. Germline-derived CDR1 and CDR2 are SGHVS and FQNEAQ. CDR3 loop: CASSLRPLLEAFF. CDR3 DNA sequence: TGTGCCAGCAGCTTACGCCCACTGCTTGAAGCTTTCTTT.

The chain uses TRBV6-6 and TRBJ2-5; TRBD2 matches at 10 bases. Looked up from germline, CDR1 is MNHNY and CDR2 is SVGAGI (reference sequence). The junction had 7 bases not matched to a gene; V was cut back by 4 bases and J by 5 bases. The CDR3 has 15 amino acids. CDR3 region: CASSSSGGAGETQYF. In DNA, the CDR3 is TGTGCCAGCAGTTCAAGCGGGGGGGCCGGGGAGACCCAGTACTTC.

V gene TRBV27 combines with J gene TRBJ2-6; D not certain. CDR1 is MNHEY and CDR2 is SMNVEV in the germline V gene (reference sequence). V was cut by 5 bases and J by 2 bases, with 13 bases left in between. The CDR3 covers 16 residues. The CDR3 coding sequence is TGTGCCAGCAGTACCCCGTCGGTCGCTGGGGCCAACGTCCTGACTTTC. Translated, it gives CASSTPSVAGANVLTF.

The rearrangement uses TRBV6-1 and TRBJ2-7; D perhaps matches TRBD2 (6 bases). This CDR3 is 14 amino acids long. Germline V lookup: CDR1 MNHNS, CDR2 SASEGT. V gave up 8 bases and J gave up 0 bases, with 14 bases separating them. CDR3 in amino acids: CASRRAESSYEQYF. The CDR3 nucleotides read TGTGCCAGCCGGAGGGCGGAGAGCTCCTACGAGCAGTACTTC.